Reported below is one T cell receptor (beta chain). This record comes from a study of blood T cell repertoires in COVID-19. Study-level information: Some COVID-19 samples were acute and others convalescent; all came from the United States, Italy and Spain.

This CDR3 spans 15 amino acids. The germline V gene has CDR1 MNHEY and CDR2 SVGAGI. The ends lost 7 bases at V and 3 bases at J; junction bases unmatched: 6. Data came from immunoSEQ multiplex PCR; TCRdb stores just in-frame clones and leaves some out. The sample contains 250,000 to 300,000 clones, 80% to 90% of which appear only once. The receptor was derived from a woman aged 50 to 60 who had recovered from COVID-19. The sample was PBMCs or T cells enriched from blood (not recorded which). This chain joins TRBV6-5 and TRBJ1-4, with 9 bases matching TRBD1. The CDR3 protein is CASIRDRAPNEKLFF. CDR3 nucleotide sequence: TGTGCCAGCATTAGGGACAGGGCGCCTAATGAAAAACTGTTTTTT.